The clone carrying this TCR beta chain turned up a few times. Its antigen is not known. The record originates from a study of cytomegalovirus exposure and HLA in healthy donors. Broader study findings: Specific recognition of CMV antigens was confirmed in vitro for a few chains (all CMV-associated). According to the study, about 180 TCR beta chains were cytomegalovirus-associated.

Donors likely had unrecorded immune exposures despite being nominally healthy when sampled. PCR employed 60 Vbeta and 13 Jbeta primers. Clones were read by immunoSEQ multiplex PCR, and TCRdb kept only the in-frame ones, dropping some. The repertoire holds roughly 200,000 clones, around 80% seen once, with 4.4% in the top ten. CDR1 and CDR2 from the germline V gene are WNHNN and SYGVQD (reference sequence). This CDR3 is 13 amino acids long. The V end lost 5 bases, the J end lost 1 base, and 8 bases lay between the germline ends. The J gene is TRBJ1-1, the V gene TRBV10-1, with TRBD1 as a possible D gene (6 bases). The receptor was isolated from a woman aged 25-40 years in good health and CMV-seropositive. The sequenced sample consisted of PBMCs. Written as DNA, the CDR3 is TGCGCCAGCAGTAAGGACAGGAACACTGAAGCTTTCTTT. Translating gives CASSKDRNTEAFF.